One and the same sample provided the 7 T cell receptor beta chains below, sequenced in a study of T cells in Graves' hyperthyroidism and ophthalmopathy. Amplified regions were TCR beta CDR3 sequences from RNA transcripts. The HTBI primer set served for first-round RT-PCR of the TCR CDR3. TCRdb analysed the multiplex PCR reads with MiXCR anew, one entry per CDR3 protein. The sample holds some 400,000 distinct CDR3 sequences, approximately 15% seen once. Sequenced: blood. These TCRs come from a woman aged 55-70 years with Graves' hyperthyroidism.

This clonotype was observed a handful of times. The V and J genes are TRBV5-6 and TRBJ1-2; 11 bases are shared with TRBD1. V dropped 0 bases and J dropped 2; count of bases not matched to a gene: 0. Per germline, CDR1 SGHDT and CDR2 YYEEEE. This CDR3 is built from 15 residues. Written as DNA, the CDR3 is TGTGCCAGCAGCTTGGGGGACAGGGGGAACTATGGCTACACCTTC. Protein product: CASSLGDRGNYGYTF.

The V call is TRBV5-6, the J call TRBJ2-1; D remains unclear. V was pared by 0 bases and J by 9 bases, with 7 bases between. Germline V gene data show CDR1 as SGHDT and CDR2 as YYEEEE. The CDR3 runs 12 residues. In DNA form, the CDR3 reads TGTGCCAGCAGCTTGGACGAGAGTGAGCAGTTCTTC. It yields the protein CASSLDESEQFF.

V usage is TRBV29-1 and J usage is TRBJ2-3, with TRBD1 identical over 8 bases. From germline, CDR1 is SQVTM and CDR2 ANQGSEA. CDR3 length equals 13 residues. The ends lost 7 bases at V and 1 base at J; junction bases unmatched: 4. The CDR3 DNA reads as TGCAGCGGGGACAGGACGGGCACAGATACGCAGTATTTT. Translated: CSGDRTGTDTQYF.

The rearrangement uses TRBV24-1 and TRBJ2-1; 11 nucleotides match TRBD2. Germline V lookup: CDR1 KGHDR, CDR2 SFDVKD. Losses at the gene ends were 10 bases for V and 10 bases for J; bases not matched to a gene: 14. This CDR3 is built from 15 residues. The CDR3 bases are TGTGCCACGACCGCTGGGACTAGCGGAAAGCAGGAGCAGTTCTTC. Its protein is CATTAGTSGKQEQFF.

This chain uses TRBV19 with TRBJ2-6, with D hard to call. CDR1 and CDR2 from the germline V gene are LNHDA and SQIVND (reference sequence). The CDR3 loop spans 16 amino acids. V shed 9 bases and J shed 2 bases, with 17 bases lying between them. This chain's CDR3 is CASSLTAVPGANVLTF. CDR3 bases: TGTGCCAGCTCTCTAACGGCGGTTCCTGGGGCCAACGTCCTGACTTTC.

The rearrangement joins TRBV25-1 to TRBJ2-6; D is perhaps TRBD1 (5 bases). Trimming shortened V by 5 bases and J by 4 bases, and 9 bases separated the two germline ends. The CDR3 is 14 residues long. Germline-derived CDR1 and CDR2 are MGHDK and SYGVNS. The CDR3 loop is CASSYQGGANVLTF. The CDR3, as DNA: TGTGCCAGCAGTTATCAGGGAGGGGCCAACGTCCTGACTTTC.

In this sample, this clonotype turned up a few times. V gene TRBV18 combines with J gene TRBJ1-1, with 12 bases aligning to TRBD1. Germline trimming cut 3 bases from V and 8 bases from J; bases unmatched to any gene: 13. CDR3 length: 17 amino acids. Germline CDR1 KGHSH, CDR2 LQKENI. CDR3: CASSPPGQGAKGWEAFF. Written as DNA, the CDR3 is TGTGCCAGCTCACCTCCGGGACAGGGGGCTAAGGGCTGGGAAGCTTTCTTT. The full variable domain, completed using reference TRBV18 and TRBJ1-1, is NAGVMQNPRHLVRRRGQEARLRCSPMKGHSHVYWYRQLPEEGLKFMVYLQKENIIDESGMPKERFSAEFPKEGPSILRIQQVVRGDSAAYFCASSPPGQGAKGWEAFFGQGTRLTVV.